The T cell receptor (beta chain) described here comes from a study of blood T cells in healthy people across ages. General study findings and limits: A strong correlation was seen between TCR beta diversity and naive T cell percentage.

V lost 5 bases, J lost 10 bases, and 12 bases lay in between. CDR1 is SQVTM and CDR2 is ANQGSEA in the germline V gene. There are 11 residues in the CDR3. About this clonotype itself: Its cognate antigen is unknown. With a much larger clone just one base away, this may be a read error.

With a J-beta primer mix and a sample-barcoded 5' primer, a second PCR ran 7 to 11 cycles. In TCRdb, the 5' RACE reads were re-called with MiXCR into one record per CDR3 protein. The sample holds about 840,000 distinct CDR3 sequences, roughly 28% seen once. The same sample was also used in a study of T cells of mothers and their children.

Sequencing was done on a sample of blood. The source is a woman between 40 and 55 years old in good health. The rearrangement joins TRBV29-1 to TRBJ2-1; D gene unclear. The CDR3 is CSVLVRYEQFF. The CDR3 DNA follows: TGCAGCGTTTTGGTCCGCTACGAGCAGTTCTTC.